This T cell receptor (beta chain) was profiled in a study of cytomegalovirus exposure and HLA in healthy donors (dated by TCRdb to the late 2010s). Context from the whole study: According to an earlier analysis of a few hundred of the donors, some 180 million T cells yielded roughly 100 million unique TCR beta sequences and 276 Gb of sequence data. The number of donors typed differed by locus, with about 629-640 for A, B, C, DRB1 and DQB1, about 500 for DQA1, over 600 for DPA1, and 472 for DPB1. Of the roughly 400 genotyped donors, 65% to 90% fell in the genetic ancestry cluster associated with self-reported Caucasian donors. The T cell repertoires of around 670 subjects were profiled by immunosequencing and related to cytomegalovirus serostatus. The study was designed to test whether signatures of past pathogen exposure could be identified by cataloging public T cell receptors. On average, over 200,000 unique TCR beta nucleotide sequences were sequenced per donor among about 400 genotyped donors of the cohort, with approximately 18% of those sequences being non-productive. The later analysis used no new phenotypic data to find candidate immune exposures, relying instead on TCR beta sequences and their occurrence across donors. In addition to the first cohort of 666 subjects, a separate validation cohort of 120 different subjects was used. Both class I and class II loci were covered by HLA typing, at four-digit resolution. Around 320 gigabases of sequencing data and approximately 80 million unique TCR sequences were included in an early release covering under 650 HLA-typed donors. Several DR-DQ haplotypes were treated as single units for association and clustering because of strong linkage in the cohort. All discovery cohort repertoires had been generated using a single sequencing platform. Donor age, sex, ethnicity and CMV serostatus were compiled alongside the repertoire data. A later analysis re-analyzed previously published TCR beta repertoires from approximately 700 donors and added high-resolution HLA genotyping to study TCR occurrence patterns. A later genetic analysis used genome-wide SNP genotypes for about 65% of the roughly 700 donors, treating that subset as a discovery cohort. An earlier analysis of around 580 of the donors used high-throughput TCR beta sequencing to judge whether each TCR beta V gene segment behaved as functional or pseudogenic. To predict cytomegalovirus infection status, the study combined high-throughput TCR immunosequencing, statistical association of individual TCRs with disease status, and machine learning.

Library method: the immunoSEQ multiplex PCR assay. The multiplex PCR relied on a mix of 60 forward primers for TCR Vbeta segments and 13 reverse primers for TCR Jbeta segments. A multiplex PCR assay on genomic DNA amplified the CDR3 region of rearranged TCR beta genes. On the Illumina HiSeq System, the amplified TCR beta libraries were sequenced as 87-base-pair reads. Processing in the source paper ran as follows. In a later analysis, tens of millions of unique TCR beta chains were counted across the approximately 640 repertoires, and approximately 9.9 million of these chains were shared by at least two donors. Raw reads were error-corrected and collapsed into unique sequences by a nearest-neighbor algorithm in which closely related sequences were merged to remove PCR and sequencing errors. Alignment of CDR3 sequences to IMGT reference sequences was used to assign V, D and J gene segments. Each retained sequence needed at least a six-nucleotide match to both a V gene segment and a J gene segment. A rearrangement counted as productive if the CDR3 had no stop codons and remained in frame with V and J, and every other rearrangement counted as non-productive. CDR3 was defined according to IMGT convention as the region running from the second conserved V-encoded cysteine to the conserved J-encoded phenylalanine. Sequences without an unambiguous match to a single V gene segment were excluded from the earlier analysis of several hundred of the donors. In an earlier analysis of approximately 500 of the donors, a V segment was called functional when productive rearrangements were above 56.7%, and segregating when the standard deviation between donors exceeded 5%. A statistical classification framework was built for diagnosing cytomegalovirus status from the catalog of TCR beta chain sequences. In a later analysis, V and J genes were assigned by comparing TCR nucleotide sequences against IMGT/GENE-DB human TR gene sequences. Using the TCRdist pipeline, a later analysis assigned CDR3 sequences along with most-parsimonious VDJ recombination scenarios. In a later analysis, every TCR beta chain was defined by the combination of its CDR3 amino acid sequence and its V-gene family, and reads without a unique V-gene family were dropped. As a way to deal with suspected cross-contamination and a sequencing artifact, a later analysis dropped approximately 570 nucleotide sequences that were highly shared and had low generation probability. In a later analysis, a clonal expansion index for each public chain was calculated from normalized within-repertoire ranks of inferred template counts. Generation probabilities in a later analysis came from a VDJ recombination model fitted to out-of-frame rearrangements, and those results were checked against IGoR. In a later analysis, hypergeometric tests were used to score TCR-TCR, TCR-HLA and TCR-CMV co-occurrence, with a repertoire-size bias correction applied to TCR pairs. A later analysis estimated false discovery rates by permuting HLA or CMV assignments 20 times. In a later analysis, co-occurring TCRs were grouped with DBSCAN, and TCRdist sequence similarity was added when clustering was performed within HLA-allele-positive subsets. Repertoires with fewer than 30,000 or more than 120,000 public chains, plus five repertoires with anomalous nucleotide sharing, were excluded from co-occurrence clustering. TCRdb stores this immuneACCESS table with in-frame sequences only. Part of the clones is absent; in the studies checked, under half of the shortfall reflects unresolved V genes, and no reason is known for the rest. For V, J and clone size, that table is used; D and trimming come from the DNA. In all, the sample holds around 190,000 clones, and approximately 85% of those were seen once. The top ten constitute about 1.8% of the sample.

The CDR3 runs 15 amino acids, cysteine and phenylalanine included. Here the CDR3 DNA is all that survives: 45 bases in frame from base 1. In the germline V gene, CDR1 corresponds to MNHNS and CDR2 to SASEGT. V and J are truncated by 8 bases and 2 bases respectively, leaving an intervening sequence of 18 bases. Results the study describes overall, beyond this receptor: A cluster of highly shared sequence variants was judged likely to represent a technical artifact of the sequencing pipeline. Compared with the approximately 710-donor mean, donors in an Asian-associated ancestry cluster had fewer N-insertions in productive TCRs, according to a later genetic analysis. In this cohort, only TCR beta chains were sequenced, and detectable features were limited by the absence of alpha or paired-chain data. A later analysis found that HLA-associated TCR beta chains were more clonally expanded and had lower generation probabilities than equally common non-associated chains. Three of the identified cytomegalovirus-associated TCR beta chains were confirmed in vitro to be specific for cytomegalovirus antigens. Some IMGT-functional V segments, including TRBV6-2 and TRBV6-3, could not be distinguished by the 87-base-pair reads and were therefore excluded. A later genetic analysis associated a missense DCLRE1C variant with V-gene and J-gene trimming of TCR beta chains, and an independent cohort replicated the association. According to a later analysis, parvovirus B19, influenza, CMV and Epstein-Barr virus appeared linked to several top co-occurrence clusters. For the cohort, immune exposure information was limited to CMV serostatus. Most CMV-associated TCR beta chains appeared to be HLA-restricted in a later analysis, and the HLA associations seemed to be driven largely by CMV exposure. A total of fewer than 200 TCR beta chains were listed by the study as associated with cytomegalovirus. A further reported finding was that TCR beta sequences accurately predicted the HLA-A and HLA-B alleles for most subjects in the first cohort. It was suggested by the authors that the approach could potentially be generalized to other disease states and immunological phenotypes. Because HLA typing was missing for some donors at each locus, association tests included only the typed subset. An earlier analysis of approximately 570 of the donors showed that most TCR beta V segments appeared in productive rearrangements either about 87% or about 30% of the time, which broadly matched IMGT annotations. According to a later analysis, TCR association rates differed among HLA loci, with DRB1 alleles showing the most associated TCRs and HLA-C alleles showing the fewest. When HLA alleles, especially DR and DQ, strongly co-occurred, attributing TCR associations to individual alleles was difficult. Linkage disequilibrium might explain the correlated functional status among segregating V segments, but an unknown experimental factor could not be excluded. The classifier was reported to diagnose cytomegalovirus status with high specificity and sensitivity in both the original and validation cohorts. At a false discovery rate of 0.05, a later analysis linked some 18,000 TCR beta sequences to specific HLA alleles. Presence/absence analyses assumed roughly uniform sequencing depth across donors, an assumption that may not hold. While some public TCRs were present in many individuals, most TCR sequences turned up only very rarely across donors. Because counts were too low, roughly 16 rarely observed V segments, including chromosome 9 orphons, were excluded from the earlier analysis of around 640 of the donors.

The cohort was made up of hundreds of healthy bone marrow donors. At the time of sampling, every cohort member was nominally healthy, though immune exposures that went unrecorded were likely present. The donor was CMV seronegative and belonged to the group of under 400 seronegative cohort members. A peripheral blood sample was collected from each donor, and TCR beta sequencing was performed on peripheral blood mononuclear cells. Genomic DNA was extracted from the blood cell samples with the Qiagen DNeasy Blood Extraction Kit. Points on this clone: What this receptor recognizes is not known. No clone much larger than this one lies a single base away; base qualities are absent.

The sequencing input was PBMCs. The chain couples TRBV6-1 to TRBJ2-5; the D segment could be TRBD1, given 6 matching bases. This TCR was recovered from a man aged 18-30 years in good health and CMV-seronegative. CDR3 loop: CASSQGSSLQETQYF. The nucleotides read TGTGCCAGCTCCCAGGGGTCAAGCCTACAAGAGACCCAGTACTTC.